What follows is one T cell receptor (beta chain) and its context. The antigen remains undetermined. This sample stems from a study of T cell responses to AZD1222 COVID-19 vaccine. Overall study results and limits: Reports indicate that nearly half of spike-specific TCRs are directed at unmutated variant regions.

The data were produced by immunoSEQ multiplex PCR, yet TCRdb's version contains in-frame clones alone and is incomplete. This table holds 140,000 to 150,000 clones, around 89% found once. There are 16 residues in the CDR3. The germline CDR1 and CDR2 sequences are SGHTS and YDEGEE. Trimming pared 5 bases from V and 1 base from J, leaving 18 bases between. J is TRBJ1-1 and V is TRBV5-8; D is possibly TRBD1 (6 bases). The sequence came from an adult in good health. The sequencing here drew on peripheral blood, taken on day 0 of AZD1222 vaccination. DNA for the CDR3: TGTGCCAGCAGGGATGCCAGGGGCCCAGAGAACACTGAAGCTTTCTTT. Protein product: CASRDARGPENTEAFF.